The 25 T cell receptor beta chains presented below share a single source sample, sequenced in a study of shared clonotypes between healthy human individuals. Assay used: immunoSEQ multiplex PCR; TCRdb lists only in-frame clones, some missing. The sample has roughly 1,000,000 clones; around 78% are singletons. The sequenced sample consisted of memory CD4+ T cells from PBMCs. Subset in this sample: CD45RA-negative fraction. The receptors originated from a man aged 18 to 30 in good health. Some clones in this sample may be carry-over from other donors' samples.

The sample holds a few counts of this clone. The V and J genes are TRBV30 and TRBJ1-5, with a tentative D call TRBD1 (5 bases). CDR1 is GTSNPN and CDR2 is SVGIG in the germline V gene (reference sequence). The V and J ends lost 3 bases and 2 bases respectively, with 8 bases between them. The CDR3 loop spans 13 amino acids. The CDR3 DNA sequence: TGTGCCTGGAGGGGGCAGGGCAATCAGCCCCAGCATTTT. Translating gives CAWRGQGNQPQHF.

This chain uses TRBV7-8 with TRBJ1-5; D is unclear. Between the trimmed V and J ends, which lost 2 bases and 2 bases, there was a span of 22 bases. Looked up from germline, CDR1 is SGHVS and CDR2 is FQNEAQ. This CDR3 contains 19 residues. As DNA, the CDR3 is TGTGCCAGCAGCTTAAGTTCGATCCCCGGTGCGGCTGGCAATCAGCCCCAGCATTTT. Amino acids: CASSLSSIPGAAGNQPQHF.

The sample holds one count of this clone. The gene calls are TRBV27 and TRBJ1-4; D is undetermined. The V gene lost 5 bases and the J gene lost 4 bases, with 11 bases spanning the gap. The CDR3 length is 14 residues. Germline values: CDR1 MNHEY, CDR2 SMNVEV (reference sequence). This CDR3 reads CASSISRSNEKLFF. CDR3 in DNA: TGTGCCAGCAGTATCAGCAGGAGTAATGAAAAACTGTTTTTT.

The CDR3 spells CASTSGTYEQYF. The DNA for the CDR3 is TGTGCCAGCACTAGCGGGACCTACGAGCAGTACTTC. This rearrangement joins TRBV2 to TRBJ2-7, with 9 bases aligning to TRBD2. Trimming removed 7 bases from V and 2 bases from J; junction bases left unmatched: 0. This CDR3 has 12 residues. Germline V gene lookup returns CDR1 SNHLY and CDR2 FYNNEI.

The chain recombines TRBV5-4 with TRBJ2-2, with 7 bases identical to TRBD2. V shed 2 bases, J shed 5 bases, and the junction held 9 bases outside the gene matches. Germline CDR1 is SGHNT and CDR2 is YYREEE (reference sequence). The CDR3 contains 16 residues. Here the CDR3 reads CASSFGASGGTGELFF. CDR3 nucleotides: TGTGCCAGCAGCTTCGGCGCTAGCGGAGGAACCGGGGAGCTGTTTTTT.

A few counts support this clone. Other DNA sequences of this sample code for an identical CDR3. The chain links TRBV18 to TRBJ2-2; the D is unclear. The CDR3 spans 13 residues. Germline V gene sequence: CDR1 KGHSH, CDR2 LQKENI. Trimming pared 6 bases from V and 2 bases from J, leaving 7 bases between. Here the CDR3 DNA reads TGTGCCAGCTCCCCCGGAAACACCGGGGAGCTGTTTTTT. It is translated as CASSPGNTGELFF. Full variable domain (missing parts from reference TRBV18 and TRBJ2-2): NAGVMQNPRHLVRRRGQEARLRCSPMKGHSHVYWYRQLPEEGLKFMVYLQKENIIDESGMPKERFSAEFPKEGPSILRIQQVVRGDSAAYFCASSPGNTGELFFGEGSRLTVL.

This clone was recorded a few times. The chain carries TRBV5-3 and TRBJ1-2, with TRBD1 matching 12 bases. TRBV5-3 is reported as an ORF; its role is uncertain. There are 15 residues in the CDR3. Trimming took 4 bases from V and 3 from J; bases not matched to a gene: 4. The CDR3 region is CARSGGTGGYYGYTF. Written as DNA, the CDR3 is TGTGCCAGAAGCGGCGGGACAGGGGGCTACTATGGCTACACCTTC.

This clone was picked up one time. The chain employs TRBV7-2 and TRBJ2-2, with 9 nucleotides matching TRBD2. The CDR3 sequence is 16 residues long. V dropped 1 base and J dropped 1; count of bases not matched to a gene: 1. Germline lookup yields CDR1 SGHTA and CDR2 FQGNSA. This CDR3 reads CASSLGSGRNTGELFF. CDR3 DNA: TGTGCCAGCAGCTTAGGTAGCGGGAGGAACACCGGGGAGCTGTTTTTT.

The chain has TRBV4-3 and TRBJ2-7; TRBD2 might be the D (5 bases). Trimming pared 0 bases from V and 3 bases from J, leaving 15 bases between. Germline V CDR1 and CDR2: LGHNA, YSLEER. The CDR3 consists of 16 residues. Here the CDR3 DNA reads TGCGCCAGCAGCCAAGATTGGGCCTCCGGGAACTACGAGCAGTACTTC. This codes for CASSQDWASGNYEQYF.

V is TRBV27 and J is TRBJ2-4; D is uncertain. The CDR3 is made up of 15 amino acids. V was clipped by 5 bases and J by 0 bases, with 11 bases between them. Germline CDR1 and CDR2: MNHEY and SMNVEV (reference sequence). CDR3 DNA: TGTGCCAGCAGTCCCTGGGTCGCAGCCAAAAACATTCAGTACTTC. Its protein is CASSPWVAAKNIQYF.

The chain links TRBV30 to TRBJ2-2; D might be TRBD1 (5 bases). V was shortened by 3 bases and J by 7 bases, with 12 bases between the two germline ends. The CDR3 extends over 13 amino acids. The germline V gene has CDR1 GTSNPN and CDR2 SVGIG (reference sequence). The DNA of the CDR3 is TGTGCCTGGAGCCGGACATCAGGCGGGGAGCTGTTTTTT. It specifies CAWSRTSGGELFF. The full variable domain, completed using reference TRBV30 and TRBJ2-2, is SQTIHQWPATLVQPVGSPLSLECTVEGTSNPNLYWYRQAAGRGLQLLFYSVGIGQISSEVPQNLSASRPQDRQFILSSKKLLLSDSGFYLCAWSRTSGGELFFGEGSRLTVL.

The chain combines TRBV19 with TRBJ2-7, with D unclear. This CDR3 comprises 16 residues. Trimming pared 5 bases from V and 4 bases from J, leaving 21 bases between. Per the germline V gene, CDR1 is LNHDA and CDR2 is SQIVND (reference sequence). CDR3 amino acids: CASSSSSWTELYEQYF. DNA of the CDR3: TGTGCCAGTAGTTCATCTTCCTGGACGGAGCTATACGAGCAGTACTTC.

The chain couples TRBV18 to TRBJ1-1; D gene uncertain. Germline V gene lookup returns CDR1 KGHSH and CDR2 LQKENI. The CDR3 spans 14 residues. Trimming removed 4 bases at V and 1 base at J, with 10 bases between. In nucleotides, the CDR3 is TGTGCCAGCTCACGGGAGTGGGCGAACACTGAAGCTTTCTTT. It encodes CASSREWANTEAFF.

This chain joins TRBV29-1 and TRBJ1-2, with no clear D. CDR1 is SQVTM, CDR2 ANQGSEA, per germline. With 8 bases removed from V and 2 bases from J, the gap between germline ends came to 12 bases. The CDR3 covers 12 residues. CDR3 in DNA: TGCAGCACGGTCGGGCAAAACTATGGCTACACCTTC. Its translation: CSTVGQNYGYTF. Based on the CDR3 plus reference TRBV29-1 and TRBJ1-2, the full variable domain is SAVISQKPSRDICQRGTSLTIQCQVDSQVTMMFWYRQQPGQSLTLIATANQGSEATYESGFVIDKFPISRPNLTFSTLTVSNMSPEDSSIYLCSTVGQNYGYTFGSGTRLTVV.

V gene TRBV28 combines with J gene TRBJ2-5; 7 bases are shared with TRBD1. The CDR3 runs 14 residues. The trim removed 5 bases at V and 8 bases at J, leaving 11 bases unmatched. Germline V gene sequence: CDR1 MDHEN, CDR2 SYDVKM. In nucleotides, the CDR3 is TGTGCCAGCAGTCGAACACAGGGGTGGGCCACCCAGTACTTC. Translating it yields CASSRTQGWATQYF.

The rearrangement uses TRBV2 and TRBJ2-1; weak D call: TRBD1 (5 bases). This CDR3 region has 13 residues. Trimming took 4 bases from V and 7 from J, leaving 11 bases between them. CDR1 and CDR2 (germline): SNHLY, FYNNEI. The chain's CDR3 is CASSVQGVNEQFF. The CDR3 bases are TGTGCCAGCAGTGTTCAGGGTGTAAATGAGCAGTTCTTC.

On this clone itself: Given a much more abundant clone one base away, this may be a read error. The rearrangement uses TRBV6-5 and TRBJ1-1; 8 positions match TRBD1. Germline-derived CDR1 and CDR2 are MNHEY and SVGAGI. This CDR3 contains 15 residues. The trim removed 5 bases at V and 1 base at J, leaving 6 bases unmatched. The CDR3 loop is CASSAPGTGNTEAFF. In nucleotides, the CDR3 is TGTGCCAGCAGTGCCCCCGGGACAGGGAACACTGAAGCTTTCTTT.

This clone was seen just once. CDR3 bases: TGTGCCAGCAGCTTAGTGTCTGGGGGAGATGAGCAGTTCTTC. Translated, it gives CASSLVSGGDEQFF. This chain uses TRBV7-2 with TRBJ2-1; D is perhaps TRBD1 or TRBD2 (5 bases each). CDR1 and CDR2 (germline): SGHTA, FQGNSA. V dropped 1 base and J dropped 8 bases, with 12 bases sitting between them. The CDR3 is 14 amino acids.

The CDR3 loop is CASSLRGPTNEKLFF. CDR3 DNA sequence: TGTGCCAGCAGCTTAAGGGGGCCAACTAATGAAAAACTGTTTTTT. The rearrangement joins TRBV7-2 to TRBJ1-4; TRBD1 aligns across 7 bases. This CDR3 has 15 residues. CDR1 is SGHTA, CDR2 FQGNSA, per germline. J was trimmed by 0 bases and V by 2 bases; bases with no gene match: 0.

The chain joins TRBV2 to TRBJ1-3; D gene uncertain. Germline V CDR1 and CDR2: SNHLY, FYNNEI. Trimming cost V 8 bases and J 1 base, with 6 bases left between them. The CDR3 is made up of 12 amino acids. The CDR3 DNA sequence: TGTGCCAGCCGGGTATCTGGAAACACCATATATTTT. Amino acid sequence: CASRVSGNTIYF.

The sample holds one count of this clone. The V call is TRBV28, the J call TRBJ1-3; no reliable D call. Trimming stripped 5 bases from V and 0 bases from J, with 17 bases between. This CDR3 region has 17 residues. Germline values: CDR1 MDHEN, CDR2 SYDVKM. The CDR3 sequence: CASSGTLDRNSGNTIYF. The CDR3 nucleotides read TGTGCCAGCAGTGGAACACTTGACCGAAACTCTGGAAACACCATATATTTT. The whole variable domain, filled in from reference TRBV28 and TRBJ1-3, reads DVKVTQSSRYLVKRTGEKVFLECVQDMDHENMFWYRQDPGLGLRLIYFSYDVKMKEKGDIPEGYSVSREKKERFSLILESASTNQTSMYLCASSGTLDRNSGNTIYFGEGSWLTVV.

The chain carries TRBV9 and TRBJ2-6, with D possibly matching TRBD1 (6 bases). V dropped 6 bases and J dropped 0 bases, with 16 bases sitting between them. CDR1 is SGDLS, CDR2 YYNGEE, per germline. The CDR3 is 17 residues long. This CDR3 reads CASTVGRGLSGANVLTF. The CDR3 DNA is TGTGCCAGCACCGTCGGCAGGGGCCTCTCTGGGGCCAACGTCCTGACTTTC.

The chain links TRBV2 to TRBJ2-2, with a weak D call TRBD1 (5 bases). Germline V CDR1 and CDR2: SNHLY, FYNNEI. The ends were cut back, 8 bases at V and 6 bases at J, with 13 bases in the middle. The CDR3 extends over 13 amino acids. CDR3 sequence reads: CASSRVFSGELFF. CDR3 coding DNA: TGTGCCAGCTCCAGGGTGTTTTCCGGGGAGCTGTTTTTT.

Concerning this clone: The same CDR3 also results from other DNA sequences found in this sample. The chain links TRBV10-1 to TRBJ2-1; the match to TRBD2 covers 11 bases. Trimming at V came to 0 bases and at J to 4 bases, leaving 2 bases not matched to a gene. Germline V gene lookup returns CDR1 WNHNN and CDR2 SYGVQD (reference sequence). The CDR3 totals 16 residues. The CDR3 sequence: CASSESGTSGYNEQFF. CDR3 nucleotides: TGCGCCAGCAGTGAGTCTGGGACTAGCGGATACAATGAGCAGTTCTTC.

The CDR3 loop is CASSLAMSGYNYGYTF. For the CDR3, the DNA is TGTGCCAGCAGCTTAGCAATGTCCGGATATAACTATGGCTACACCTTC. V and J are TRBV11-2 and TRBJ1-2, with no clear D. The CDR3 extends over 16 amino acids. Germline V gives CDR1 SGHAT, CDR2 FQNNGV. Between the trimmed V and J ends, which lost 1 base and 1 base, there was a span of 13 bases.